Described below is a single TCR beta chain sequence and its context. No cognate antigen has been identified for it. The sample holds no much larger clone one base away, and base qualities are not on file. Per the germline V gene, WSHSY is the CDR1 and SAAADI is the CDR2. From the cysteine through the phenylalanine, the CDR3 covers 12 amino acids. The sequence is cut down to CDR3 DNA, 36 bases in frame from base 1. V drops 8 bases and J drops 0 bases, leaving 8 bases in between. Using the deep immunoSEQ assay, multiplex PCR amplified TCR CDR3 regions from genomic DNA. Extracted genomic DNA from each cell subset was distributed evenly across all wells of several immunoSEQ 96-well plates, and each plate was treated as a replicate. Each replicate PCR for sorted subsets received about 220 ng genomic DNA, equal to roughly 30,000 T cell genomes. Purified libraries were measured with a Qubit 3.0 fluorometer, size-checked on a Bioanalyzer 2100, and measured again with the KAPA Library Quantification kit. A separate single-read 150-cycle Illumina NextSeq 550 flow cell was used to sequence each immunoSEQ 96-well plate. The authors' pipeline ran thus. Because the immunoSEQ output included only junctional sequences and no quality scores, the filtering could not be the same as the filtering used for full-length reads. To assign V/J genes and CDR3, sequences were annotated using PyIR, a Python wrapper for IgBLAST v1.9, with IMGT germline references. Any read was removed if the V/J assignment was weak (E-value above 1e-6), the CDR3 was missing, or the read contained stop codons, out-of-frame junctions, or ambiguous translated residues. V3J clonotypes were defined by identical inferred V gene, J gene, and CDR3 amino acid sequence. The percentage overlap between two repertoires was calculated by dividing the number of shared unique clonotypes by the size of the smaller repertoire. Richness of each repertoire was evaluated using RTK rarefaction, the Chao1 estimator, and Recon v2.1 estimates of unobserved clonotypes. For all TCRbeta clonotypes obtained by the gDNA method from a handful of donors, generation probabilities were computed with OLGA. The source is immuneACCESS, and TCRdb retained only in-frame sequences with V and J called. Part of the clones is not carried over; for the studies checked, unresolved V genes explain less than half of this, and the remainder is unexplained. That table is the source of V, J and clone size, and D and trimming were worked out from the DNA. The sample records some 2,000,000 clones, about 94% of which are singletons. The ten largest make up roughly 0.13% of the sample.

The sample belongs to a study of shared clonotypes between healthy human individuals (dated by TCRdb to 2020 to 2021). For the study in its entirety: Two women and three men aged 18 to 49 years were included in the cohort. Different laboratories and diverse techniques were used to prepare libraries and sequence TCR repertoires, to increase sequencing depth and limit assay-specific biases. To estimate repertoire size and how much clonotypes are shared between individuals, the study performed deep sequencing of blood TCR repertoires from five healthy adults. Per donor, leukapheresis produced somewhere between about 0.9 and 10 billion PBMCs. For each donor, CD4 naive and CD4 memory were each given three plates, CD8 naive was given two plates, and CD8 memory was given one plate. Study-wide conclusions, independent of this receptor: Only blood was sampled, and tissue TCR repertoires likely differ from those in blood. The genetic and exposure-history diversity represented was limited by the small number of donors. Even with the large sequencing depth, rarefaction of the sorted-subset datasets indicated that sequencing was incomplete. Compared with non-shared clonotypes, the clonotypes found in all four sorted-subset donors had higher generation probabilities. About 5% of naive CD4, roughly 3.6% of naive CD8, roughly 2.5% of memory CD4, and more than 0.35% of memory CD8 clonotypes were shared across four donors. Naive subsets generally had larger estimated clonotype richness than memory subsets. Pairwise subsampling led to the expectation that sequencing depth would affect the degree of clonotype sharing among donors.

The donors were healthy, HIV-negative adults with no recently reported acute infections or vaccinations. All donors were Caucasian adults living in Nashville, Tennessee, USA. Magnetic negative selection was used to enrich CD4+ T cells, after which naive cells were positively selected on CD45RA and the negative fraction became the memory subset. Blood was obtained by leukapheresis, after which PBMCs were separated by Ficoll-Histopaque density gradient centrifugation and cryopreserved in liquid nitrogen vapor phase. Analytical flow cytometry was used to check the purity and quantity of each magnetically sorted T cell population. Each sorted fraction had its genomic DNA isolated and then quantified by UV absorbance on a Nanodrop 2000c.

This receptor was identified in a man aged 18 to 35 in good health. The chain uses TRBV10-2 and TRBJ2-7; the D gene is perhaps TRBD2, on 5 matching bases. Sequenced sample: naive CD4+ T cells sorted from blood. This sample's cell subset or site label indicates: CD45RA+ positively selected. The DNA sequence is as follows: TGCGCCAGCTGGACTTACTCCTACGAGCAGTACTTC. This codes for CASWTYSYEQYF.